These 25 T cell receptor beta chains were all obtained from the same sample, sequenced in a study of regulatory dendritic cells for organ transplantation. Sorted T cells were CFSE-labeled and cultured 5 days with allogeneic regulatory or mature dendritic cells at 1:10. What these receptors recognize is not known. Clones were read by immunoSEQ multiplex PCR, and TCRdb kept only the in-frame ones, dropping some. Here the sample spans tens of thousands of clones, 65% to 90% being singletons. The sequencing sample was made of naive CD4+ T cells from blood cultured with dendritic cells. Documented subset: CD45RA+ naive T cells. The receptors come from a human donor in good health.

The gene calls are TRBV9 and TRBJ1-2, with D possibly matching TRBD1 (6 bases). V gave up 4 bases and J gave up 8 bases, with 24 bases separating them. The CDR3 covers 16 residues. Germline loops: CDR1 SGDLS, CDR2 YYNGEE. CDR3 loop: CASSTLGGGPTIGYTF. CDR3 DNA sequence: TGTGCCAGCAGCACCCTGGGGGGCGGCCCCACGATCGGCTACACCTTC.

The chain combines TRBV11-2 with TRBJ2-5; D gene ambiguous. CDR3 length: 15 residues. From germline, CDR1 is SGHAT and CDR2 FQNNGV. Trimming left V 0 bases short and J 0 bases short, with 8 bases between. The DNA for the CDR3 is TGTGCCAGCAGCTTAGATGGACGGGACCAAGAGACCCAGTACTTC. This translates into CASSLDGRDQETQYF.

The chain carries TRBV18 and TRBJ2-5, with a weak D call TRBD1 (5 bases). The CDR3 contains 14 residues. Germline CDR1 is KGHSH and CDR2 is LQKENI. Trimming removed 2 bases from V and 5 bases from J, with 12 bases in between. CDR3 sequence (DNA): TGTGCCAGCTCACCAGCCAGGGCCGGGGAGACCCAGTACTTC. This encodes CASSPARAGETQYF.

The V gene is TRBV5-6, the J gene TRBJ2-5; D gene ambiguous. Per the germline V gene, CDR1 is SGHDT and CDR2 is YYEEEE. This CDR3 is 16 amino acids long. V was shortened by 0 bases and J by 5 bases, with 17 bases between the two germline ends. This chain's CDR3 is CASSLVLDIPRETQYF. The CDR3 nucleotides are TGTGCCAGCAGCTTGGTCCTGGATATACCTAGGGAGACCCAGTACTTC.

This chain links TRBV28 with TRBJ1-5; D is perhaps TRBD1 (6 bases). This CDR3 comprises 14 residues. Trimming took 3 bases from V and 4 from J, leaving 10 bases between them. Germline CDR1 reads MDHEN; CDR2 reads SYDVKM. Here the CDR3 reads CASSFTDRNQPQHF. CDR3 DNA sequence: TGTGCCAGCAGTTTTACCGACAGGAATCAGCCCCAGCATTTT.

The rearrangement links TRBV10-3 to TRBJ2-1, with D maybe TRBD1 (5 bases). Trimming left V 2 bases short and J 6 bases short, with 5 bases between. The length of the CDR3 is 12 residues. The germline gives CDR1 ENHRY, CDR2 SYGVKD. DNA for the CDR3: TGTGCCATCAGTGAGCAGGGCAATGAGCAGTTCTTC. Amino acids: CAISEQGNEQFF.

The rearrangement links TRBV7-2 to TRBJ2-7; 8 bases fit TRBD2. This CDR3 is built from 15 residues. From germline, CDR1 is SGHTA and CDR2 FQGNSA. The trim removed 5 bases at V and 0 bases at J, leaving 6 bases unmatched. The DNA for the CDR3 is TGTGCCAGCAGCCCCCGGGGGGGGATCTCCTACGAGCAGTACTTC. Its translation: CASSPRGGISYEQYF.

This clone appeared a few times. The V call is TRBV6-5, the J call TRBJ1-1; perhaps TRBD1 as D (6 bases). CDR1 MNHEY and CDR2 SVGAGI come from the germline V gene. The V end lost 5 bases, the J end lost 5 bases, and 18 bases lay between the germline ends. This CDR3 comprises 15 residues. The CDR3 reads CASSSRTASGTEAFF. Written as DNA, the CDR3 is TGTGCCAGCAGTAGCCGGACAGCCTCTGGGACTGAAGCTTTCTTT.

The chain has TRBV15 and TRBJ2-7; D is uncertain. V was trimmed by 0 bases and J by 2 bases, leaving 8 bases between them. The CDR3 spans 14 residues. Germline V gene lookup returns CDR1 LNHNV and CDR2 YYDKDF (reference sequence). For the CDR3, the DNA is TGTGCCACCAGCAGAGAGGGCAGAGCCTACGAGCAGTACTTC. This sequence encodes CATSREGRAYEQYF.

This clone was seen a single time. The chain has TRBV10-3 and TRBJ1-5, with a possible D match to TRBD1 (5 bases). Trimming took 4 bases from V and 1 from J, leaving 5 bases between them. The germline V gene has CDR1 ENHRY and CDR2 SYGVKD. The CDR3 has 13 residues. The CDR3 nucleotides are TGTGCCATCAGTGGGGACAGCAATCAGCCCCAGCATTTT. Its translation: CAISGDSNQPQHF.

V usage is TRBV30 and J usage is TRBJ2-6; D possibly corresponds to TRBD2 (5 bases). Germline values: CDR1 GTSNPN, CDR2 SVGIG (reference sequence). The ends were cut back, 3 bases at V and 4 bases at J, with 19 bases in the middle. CDR3 size: 17 residues. The CDR3 is CAWSALRTGNGANVLTF. The CDR3 coding sequence is TGTGCCTGGAGCGCCCTTCGCACGGGGAACGGGGCCAACGTCCTGACTTTC.

The V gene is TRBV11-2, the J gene TRBJ2-7; 8 bases align to TRBD1. Germline lookup yields CDR1 SGHAT and CDR2 FQNNGV. CDR3 length: 17 amino acids. Losses at the gene ends were 5 bases for V and 0 bases for J; bases not matched to a gene: 12. CDR3 protein: CASSRTGNPLSSYEQYF. For the CDR3, the DNA is TGTGCCAGCAGCAGGACAGGGAACCCATTAAGCTCCTACGAGCAGTACTTC. Full variable domain (missing parts from reference TRBV11-2 and TRBJ2-7): EAGVAQSPRYKIIEKRQSVAFWCNPISGHATLYWYQQILGQGPKLLIQFQNNGVVDDSQLPKDRFSAERLKGVDSTLKIQPAKLEDSAVYLCASSRTGNPLSSYEQYFGPGTRLTVT.

The chain links TRBV5-8 to TRBJ2-1; TRBD1 matches 9 bases. CDR1 SGHTS and CDR2 YDEGEE come from the germline V gene. This CDR3 comprises 18 residues. The trim removed 4 bases at V and 10 bases at J, leaving 21 bases unmatched. The CDR3 DNA is TGTGCCAGCAGCCACCCGATATCTGGGACAGGGTCGTTCACGGAGCAGTTCTTC. This gives the protein CASSHPISGTGSFTEQFF.

The rearrangement uses TRBV7-8 and TRBJ1-1, with D possibly matching TRBD1 (5 bases). Germline CDR1 reads SGHVS; CDR2 reads FQNEAQ. The CDR3 extends over 13 amino acids. The V and J ends lost 11 bases and 5 bases respectively, with 18 bases between them. This CDR3 reads CASRRGGGTEAFF. The CDR3, as DNA: TGTGCCTCCCGCCGGGGGGGAGGTACTGAAGCTTTCTTT. The full variable domain, in which reference TRBV7-8 and TRBJ1-1 provide the parts outside the CDR3, is GAGVSQSPRYKVAKRGQDVALRCDPISGHVSLFWYQQALGQGPEFLTYFQNEAQLDKSGLPSDRFFAERPEGSVSTLKIQRTQQEDSAVYLCASRRGGGTEAFFGQGTRLTVV.

This chain links TRBV13 with TRBJ2-5; D not certain. The CDR3 has 13 amino acids. Trimming removed 1 base at V and 4 bases at J, with 7 bases between. Per the germline V gene, CDR1 is PRHDT and CDR2 is FYEKMQ (reference sequence). CDR3 protein: CASSLERGETQYF. The CDR3 nucleotides are TGTGCCAGCAGCTTAGAACGTGGAGAGACCCAGTACTTC. Based on the CDR3 plus reference TRBV13 and TRBJ2-5, the full variable domain is AAGVIQSPRHLIKEKRETATLKCYPIPRHDTVYWYQQGPGQDPQFLISFYEKMQSDKGSIPDRFSAQQFSDYHSELNMSSLELGDSALYFCASSLERGETQYFGPGTRLLVL.

This chain connects TRBV6-7 to TRBJ1-3, with D possibly TRBD1 on 5 matching bases. TRBV6-7 belongs to the ORF category, with a function that is uncertain. There are 14 residues in the CDR3. The V and J ends lost 8 bases and 0 bases respectively, with 11 bases between them. CDR3 in DNA: TGTGCCAGCCCTATGGACAACTCTGGAAACACCATATATTTT. It translates to CASPMDNSGNTIYF.

This chain connects TRBV19 to TRBJ2-5; D remains ambiguous. Germline CDR1 reads LNHDA; CDR2 reads SQIVND (reference sequence). V was shortened by 5 bases and J by 0 bases, with 13 bases between the two germline ends. CDR3 length equals 15 residues. The CDR3: CASSLRLWDQETQYF. The CDR3 DNA reads TGTGCCAGTAGTCTTCGGTTGTGGGACCAAGAGACCCAGTACTTC.

This chain uses TRBV6-5 with TRBJ2-3; D gene unclear. Germline values: CDR1 MNHEY, CDR2 SVGAGI. V lost 2 bases and J 8 bases, leaving 14 bases between the germline ends. The CDR3 totals 14 residues. DNA of the CDR3: TGTGCCAGCAGTTACCGTGGATCTCAGACTACGCAGTATTTT. It encodes CASSYRGSQTTQYF.

The chain is built from TRBV19 and TRBJ2-1; D is ambiguous. This CDR3 comprises 12 residues. The V gene lost 4 bases and the J gene lost 10 bases, with 11 bases spanning the gap. Germline CDR1 is LNHDA and CDR2 is SQIVND (reference sequence). The CDR3 nucleotides are TGTGCCAGTAGTACCGACCTAAGCGAGCAGTTCTTC. Translation gives CASSTDLSEQFF. The full variable domain, its missing parts supplied by reference TRBV19 and TRBJ2-1, is DGGITQSPKYLFRKEGQNVTLSCEQNLNHDAMYWYRQDPGQGLRLIYYSQIVNDFQKGDIAEGYSVSREKKESFPLTVTSAQKNPTAFYLCASSTDLSEQFFGPGTRLTVL.

The V gene is TRBV19, the J gene TRBJ2-5; 8 nucleotides line up with TRBD1. Germline V gene lookup returns CDR1 LNHDA and CDR2 SQIVND (reference sequence). The CDR3 extends over 15 amino acids. The ends lost 3 bases at V and 5 bases at J; junction bases unmatched: 8. The CDR3 DNA reads as TGTGCCAGTAGTATCGCCGGGACAGGAGGGGAGACCCAGTACTTC. This gives the protein CASSIAGTGGETQYF. Filled out from reference TRBV19 and TRBJ2-5, the complete variable domain reads DGGITQSPKYLFRKEGQNVTLSCEQNLNHDAMYWYRQDPGQGLRLIYYSQIVNDFQKGDIAEGYSVSREKKESFPLTVTSAQKNPTAFYLCASSIAGTGGETQYFGPGTRLLVL.

The chain combines TRBV28 with TRBJ2-3; D remains unclear. Germline values: CDR1 MDHEN, CDR2 SYDVKM. Deletions cut 5 bases from V and 6 bases from J, with 18 bases between. There are 15 residues in the CDR3. The CDR3 reads CASSQTTQRRDTQYF. CDR3 DNA sequence: TGTGCCAGCAGTCAGACCACTCAACGGCGGGATACGCAGTATTTT.

J is TRBJ1-4 and V is TRBV30; a weak D match, TRBD1 (6 bases). Trimming removed 2 bases at V and 8 bases at J, with 15 bases between. The CDR3 has 14 residues. From germline, CDR1 is GTSNPN and CDR2 SVGIG (reference sequence). DNA for the CDR3: TGTGCCTGGAGTCAGGGGCCCGTAATCGAAAAACTGTTTTTT. Translated, it gives CAWSQGPVIEKLFF.

V is TRBV11-2 and J is TRBJ1-3; 7 positions match TRBD1. The V gene's germline CDR1 is SGHAT and CDR2 FQNNGV. The CDR3 has 17 residues. Unmatched junction bases numbered 10, after V lost 5 bases and J lost 0 bases. The CDR3, as DNA: TGTGCCAGCAGCACCAGGGGACAGATATACTCTGGAAACACCATATATTTT. Residues: CASSTRGQIYSGNTIYF.

This chain uses TRBV28 with TRBJ2-1; TRBD1 aligns across 11 bases. CDR1 and CDR2 from the germline V gene are MDHEN and SYDVKM. The CDR3 is 16 residues long. Unmatched junction bases numbered 6, after V lost 4 bases and J lost 4 bases. The CDR3 reads CASSSSGTGGYNEQFF. The CDR3 bases are TGTGCCAGCAGTTCATCCGGGACAGGGGGGTACAATGAGCAGTTCTTC.

The J gene is TRBJ2-2, the V gene TRBV7-9, with D uncertain. Germline CDR1 is SEHNR and CDR2 is FQNEAQ (reference sequence). Trimming took 1 base from V and 4 from J, leaving 10 bases between them. The CDR3 contains 15 residues. CDR3 residues: CASSLVEIGTGELFF. In nucleotides, the CDR3 is TGTGCCAGCAGCTTAGTAGAAATCGGCACCGGGGAGCTGTTTTTT.